A single T cell receptor (beta chain) is shown here with its context. These data originate in a study of cytomegalovirus exposure and HLA in healthy donors. The PCR made use of 60 Vbeta and 13 Jbeta primers. Data came from immunoSEQ multiplex PCR; TCRdb stores just in-frame clones and leaves some out. Of 140,000 to 150,000 clones listed, 60% to 80% were seen once; the top ten hold about 1.8%. The CDR3 is 15 amino acids. With 3 bases clipped from V and 5 bases from J, the junction kept 10 bases outside the gene matches. Germline lookup yields CDR1 SGDLS and CDR2 YYNGEE. What was sequenced was PBMCs. The J gene is TRBJ1-1, the V gene TRBV9, with 7 positions matching TRBD1. This receptor was identified in a woman between 25 and 40 years old in good health and CMV-seronegative. CDR3 sequence reads: CASSGQGGVGTEAFF. The CDR3 bases are TGTGCCAGCAGCGGACAAGGGGGCGTAGGTACTGAAGCTTTCTTT.